This T cell receptor (beta chain) derives from a study of beta chain features in type 1 diabetes. Findings and limits, study-wide: High TCR expression in some cells could lead to their over-representation in cDNA sequencing.

Only one heparinised blood draw was taken per donor, and its volume averaged about 120 mL. It was via CD45RO/CCR7/CD25/CD127/CD95/CD27 that CD4+ naive, central memory, regulatory and stem cell-like memory cells were sorted. Each of the sorted populations had a purity greater than 95%. Expressed TCRB transcripts got sequenced, as all isolated RNA was reverse transcribed. Produced via immunoSEQ multiplex PCR; TCRdb's table is partial and in-frame only. The sample lists approximately 300,000 clones; roughly 11% were seen once. A note on this clone: Its antigen remains unknown.

Trimming cost V 1 base and J 3 bases, with 13 bases left between them. There are 15 residues in the CDR3. CDR1 is SGHTA and CDR2 is FQGNSA in the germline V gene. The receptor's source is a woman aged 25 to 39 in good health. The sample was naive CD4+ T cells from blood. The chain links TRBV7-2 to TRBJ2-7; D uncertain. CDR3 protein: CASSLGLETYYEQYF. The CDR3 bases are TGTGCCAGCAGCTTAGGACTCGAGACCTACTACGAGCAGTACTTC.